The 13 T cell receptor beta chains presented below share a single source sample, sequenced in a study of CD8+CD57+ T cells in acquired aplastic anemia. Using genomic DNA as the template, TCR beta VDJ and CDR3 profiling was carried out. TCRdb recomputed calls from the reads with MiXCR, one row per CDR3 protein. The sample contains some 150,000 distinct CDR3 sequences, approximately 41% of which appear only once. Sequencing was done on a sample of sorted CD4+, CD8+, or CD8+CD57+ T cells (not recorded which) from PBMCs. The receptors come from a human donor in good health, serving as a control.

The chain couples TRBV3-1 to TRBJ1-5, with 10 bases matching TRBD1. Trimming removed 6 bases from V and 2 bases from J; junction bases left unmatched: 7. CDR1 LGHDT and CDR2 YNNKEL come from the germline V gene (reference sequence). The CDR3 is made up of 16 amino acids. The CDR3 nucleotides read TGTGCCAGCAGTCAAACCGGGACAGGGGGCAATCAGCCCCAGCATTTT. Protein sequence: CASSQTGTGGNQPQHF.

This clonotype has ten or more counts. The chain is built from TRBV28 and TRBJ1-1; D is unresolved. The CDR3 extends over 10 amino acids. Per the germline V gene, CDR1 is MDHEN and CDR2 is SYDVKM. V lost 9 bases to trimming and J lost 5 bases, with 7 bases between them. CDR3 sequence reads: CASKQTEAFF. The CDR3 nucleotides are TGTGCCAGTAAACAAACTGAAGCTTTCTTT.

The chain employs TRBV20-1 and TRBJ2-1, with 11 bases lining up with TRBD2. CDR3 size: 15 residues. Germline CDR1 is DFQATT and CDR2 is SNEGSKA (reference sequence). V lost 3 bases and J lost 3; bases outside the gene matches: 4. CDR3 nucleotides: TGCAGTGCTAGTACCGGGACTAGCGGCTACAATGAGCAGTTCTTC. It translates to CSASTGTSGYNEQFF.

CDR3 coding DNA: TGTGCCAGCTCACCCAAGCTAGAGCCCACTGATACTGAGCAGTTCTTC. The encoded protein is CASSPKLEPTDTEQFF. This rearrangement joins TRBV18 to TRBJ2-1; no definite D call. V lost 3 bases and J 9 bases, leaving 21 bases between the germline ends. Germline V CDR1 and CDR2: KGHSH, LQKENI. This CDR3 contains 16 residues.

The table lists this clonotype with a count of one. DNA of the CDR3: TGTGCCAGCCGAGGGACAGGGCCCAGCAATCAGCCCCAGCATTTT. Protein product: CASRGTGPSNQPQHF. The chain uses TRBV2 and TRBJ1-5, with 9 bases matching TRBD1. The germline V gene encodes CDR1 SNHLY and CDR2 FYNNEI. The CDR3 has 15 amino acids. Unmatched junction bases numbered 6, after V lost 8 bases and J lost 1 base.

This clonotype was recorded a few times. V is TRBV10-3 and J is TRBJ2-7, with 7 bases matching TRBD2. Unmatched junction bases numbered 4, after V lost 3 bases and J lost 5 bases. This CDR3 region has 13 residues. Germline CDR1 reads ENHRY; CDR2 reads SYGVKD. In DNA form, the CDR3 reads TGTGCCATCAGTGATAATCGGGGGGACGAGCAGTACTTC. The encoded protein is CAISDNRGDEQYF.

This clonotype was detected only a few times. This chain connects TRBV4-1 to TRBJ1-3; D is uncertain. Germline V gene sequence: CDR1 MGHRA, CDR2 YSYEKL. The V and J ends lost 0 bases and 0 bases respectively, with 6 bases between them. The length of the CDR3 is 15 residues. CDR3 residues: CASSQEGVSGNTIYF. The CDR3 DNA follows: TGCGCCAGCAGCCAAGAAGGTGTCTCTGGAAACACCATATATTTT.

This clonotype appeared many times. The chain joins TRBV20-1 to TRBJ1-5; D unclear. The CDR3 has 15 residues. Germline V CDR1 and CDR2: DFQATT, SNEGSKA (reference sequence). V was clipped by 3 bases and J by 0 bases, with 12 bases between them. CDR3 sequence (DNA): TGCAGTGCTAGGGGTTCGGAGAATAGCAATCAGCCCCAGCATTTT. Encoded protein: CSARGSENSNQPQHF.

This chain connects TRBV12-3 or TRBV12-4 to TRBJ1-4, with 9 bases that match TRBD1. V shed 5 bases and J 8 bases; nucleotides not matched to a gene: 6. The CDR3 has 14 amino acids. The CDR3 nucleotides read TGTGCCAGCAGTATAACAGGGGGCGTGGAAAAACTGTTTTTT. It yields the protein CASSITGGVEKLFF.

Notes on this clonotype: This CDR3 fails to terminate in the conserved phenylalanine or tryptophan, so it likely reflects a read error. The chain joins TRBV5-1 to TRBJ1-6, with 7 nucleotides matching TRBD1. There are 17 residues in the CDR3. J was trimmed by 0 bases and V by 4 bases; bases with no gene match: 7. Germline V CDR1 and CDR2: SGHRS, YFSETQ. CDR3 nucleotides: TGCGCCAGCAGCCCCGTACAGGGGAGCTCCTATAATTCACCCCTCCACTCT. Translation: CASSPVQGSSYNSPLHS.

The rearrangement links TRBV29-1 to TRBJ2-5, with TRBD2 matching over 7 bases. CDR1 is SQVTM, CDR2 ANQGSEA, per germline. V lost 4 bases, J lost 2 bases, and 4 bases stayed unmatched. The CDR3 consists of 13 residues. The CDR3 protein is CSVGLAVQETQYF. In nucleotides, the CDR3 is TGCAGCGTTGGCCTAGCGGTGCAAGAGACCCAGTACTTC.

The V and J genes are TRBV15 and TRBJ2-2, with 8 bases matching TRBD1. Germline V gene sequence: CDR1 LNHNV, CDR2 YYDKDF (reference sequence). The V and J ends lost 0 bases and 4 bases, in that order; junction bases with no gene match: 4. This CDR3 is built from 16 residues. CDR3 sequence reads: CATSRDQGARTGELFF. The CDR3 DNA is TGTGCCACCAGCAGAGATCAGGGGGCGCGCACCGGGGAGCTGTTTTTT.

The table lists this clonotype with many counts. V is TRBV6-1 and J is TRBJ1-6; no definite D call. Germline assignment: CDR1 MNHNS and CDR2 SASEGT. This CDR3 contains 11 residues. Trimming removed 6 bases from V and 8 bases from J, with 5 bases in between. The CDR3 is CASSPDSPLHF. The CDR3 DNA sequence: TGTGCCAGCAGCCCCGATTCACCCCTCCACTTT.